Sequencing of this TCR beta chain was carried out in a study of T cells expressing NK-cell markers. CDR1 is MGHRA, CDR2 YSYEKL, per germline. CDR3 length: 15 residues. TCRdb derives one entry per CDR3 protein from the 5' RACE reads, leaving out DNA. The listing contains about 180,000 distinct CDR3 sequences. The sequencing input was blood T cells: a sorted CD56 or NKG2C T cell subset, CD4+ or CD8+ T cells, or bulk PBMC T cells (not recorded which). The origin of this receptor is a woman aged 18-70 years in good health. The rearrangement links TRBV4-1 to TRBJ1-1; the TRBD1 assignment by TCRdb is unverifiable without DNA. CDR3: CASSQAATGLPEAFF.